A single sample gave rise to the 3 T cell receptor beta chains below, sequenced in a study of blood T cell repertoires in COVID-19. Generated by immunoSEQ multiplex PCR, the TCRdb table keeps only in-frame clones and is missing some. This sample has approximately 300,000 clones, with over 75% found just once. The material sequenced was peripheral blood. The receptor source for this set is a woman between 45 and 60 years old with active or convalescent COVID-19.

The V call is TRBV4-3, the J call TRBJ2-1; 7 nucleotides line up with TRBD2. Germline values: CDR1 LGHNA, CDR2 YSLEER. This CDR3 is 15 amino acids long. With V trimmed by 2 bases and J by 9 bases, 10 bases remained unmatched. DNA of the CDR3: TGCGCCAGCAGCCAAAAGCGGGAAGGAGGGAGTGAGCAGTTCTTC. This codes for CASSQKREGGSEQFF.

This clone was recorded once. This chain connects TRBV15 to TRBJ2-3, with D possibly matching TRBD1 (5 bases). V was pared by 0 bases and J by 6 bases, with 7 bases between. The CDR3 covers 13 residues. CDR1 and CDR2 from the germline V gene are LNHNV and YYDKDF (reference sequence). CDR3 nucleotide sequence: TGTGCCACCAGCAGAGAACAGGTGGATACGCAGTATTTT. Protein: CATSREQVDTQYF.

The CDR3 DNA is TGTGCCTGGGGCCCGGGGACAGGGGTATATGAGCAGTACTTC. Its protein is CAWGPGTGVYEQYF. The V call is TRBV30, the J call TRBJ2-7; 10 nucleotides match TRBD1. The CDR3 has 14 amino acids. V was clipped by 5 bases and J by 7 bases; unmatched bases: 11. CDR1 is GTSNPN and CDR2 is SVGIG in the germline V gene (reference sequence).